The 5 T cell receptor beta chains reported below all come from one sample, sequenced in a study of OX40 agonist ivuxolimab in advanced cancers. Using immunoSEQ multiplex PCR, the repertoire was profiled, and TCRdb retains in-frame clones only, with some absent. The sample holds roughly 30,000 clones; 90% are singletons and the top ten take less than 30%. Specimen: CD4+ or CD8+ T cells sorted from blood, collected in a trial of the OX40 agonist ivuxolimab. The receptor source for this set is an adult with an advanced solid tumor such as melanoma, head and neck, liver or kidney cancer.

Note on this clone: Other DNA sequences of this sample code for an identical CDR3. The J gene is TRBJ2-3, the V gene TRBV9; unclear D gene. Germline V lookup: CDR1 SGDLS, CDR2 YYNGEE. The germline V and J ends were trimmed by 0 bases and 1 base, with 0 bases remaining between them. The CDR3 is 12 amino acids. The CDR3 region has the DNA TGTGCCAGCAGCGTAGGCACAGATACGCAGTATTTT. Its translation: CASSVGTDTQYF.

CDR3 residues: CASSLTPRQGLANGYTF. The CDR3 region has the DNA TGTGCCAGCAGTCTCACACCGCGGCAGGGCTTGGCTAATGGCTACACCTTC. This sequence joins TRBV27 and TRBJ1-2; D may be TRBD1 (5 bases). V was clipped by 5 bases and J by 6 bases, with 25 bases between them. Germline V gives CDR1 MNHEY, CDR2 SMNVEV (reference sequence). The CDR3 consists of 17 residues.

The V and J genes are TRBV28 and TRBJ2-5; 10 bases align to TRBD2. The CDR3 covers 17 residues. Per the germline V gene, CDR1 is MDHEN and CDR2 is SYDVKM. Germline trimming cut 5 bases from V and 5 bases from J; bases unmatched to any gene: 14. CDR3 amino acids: CASSPRGSGRASETQYF. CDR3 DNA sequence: TGTGCCAGCAGTCCTCGGGGGAGCGGGAGGGCCTCGGAGACCCAGTACTTC.

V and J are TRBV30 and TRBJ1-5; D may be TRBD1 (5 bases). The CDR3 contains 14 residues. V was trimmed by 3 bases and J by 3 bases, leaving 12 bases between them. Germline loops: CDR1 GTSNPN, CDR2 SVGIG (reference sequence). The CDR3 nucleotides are TGTGCCTGGAGAGACATGGGGGTCAATCAGCCCCAGCATTTT. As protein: CAWRDMGVNQPQHF.

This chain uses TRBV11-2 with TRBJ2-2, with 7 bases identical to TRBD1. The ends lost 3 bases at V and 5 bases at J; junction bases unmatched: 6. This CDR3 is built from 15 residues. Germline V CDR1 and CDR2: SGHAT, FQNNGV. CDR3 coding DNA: TGTGCCAGCAGCTTGGGGGACAGAAGGACCGGGGAGCTGTTTTTT. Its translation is CASSLGDRRTGELFF.